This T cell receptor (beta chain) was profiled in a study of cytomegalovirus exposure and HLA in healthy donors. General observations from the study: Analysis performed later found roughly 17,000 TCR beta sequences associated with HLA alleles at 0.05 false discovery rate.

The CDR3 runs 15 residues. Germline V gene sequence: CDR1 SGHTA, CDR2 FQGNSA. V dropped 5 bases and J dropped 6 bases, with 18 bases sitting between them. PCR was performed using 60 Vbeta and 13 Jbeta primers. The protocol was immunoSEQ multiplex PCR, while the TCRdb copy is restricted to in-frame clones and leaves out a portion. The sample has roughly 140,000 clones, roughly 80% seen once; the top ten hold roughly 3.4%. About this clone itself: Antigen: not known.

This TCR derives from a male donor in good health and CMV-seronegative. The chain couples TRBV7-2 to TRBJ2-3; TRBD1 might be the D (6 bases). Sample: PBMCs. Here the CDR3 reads CASSRAGASSDTQYF. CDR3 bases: TGTGCCAGCAGCCGGGCAGGGGCTAGCAGCGATACGCAGTATTTT.